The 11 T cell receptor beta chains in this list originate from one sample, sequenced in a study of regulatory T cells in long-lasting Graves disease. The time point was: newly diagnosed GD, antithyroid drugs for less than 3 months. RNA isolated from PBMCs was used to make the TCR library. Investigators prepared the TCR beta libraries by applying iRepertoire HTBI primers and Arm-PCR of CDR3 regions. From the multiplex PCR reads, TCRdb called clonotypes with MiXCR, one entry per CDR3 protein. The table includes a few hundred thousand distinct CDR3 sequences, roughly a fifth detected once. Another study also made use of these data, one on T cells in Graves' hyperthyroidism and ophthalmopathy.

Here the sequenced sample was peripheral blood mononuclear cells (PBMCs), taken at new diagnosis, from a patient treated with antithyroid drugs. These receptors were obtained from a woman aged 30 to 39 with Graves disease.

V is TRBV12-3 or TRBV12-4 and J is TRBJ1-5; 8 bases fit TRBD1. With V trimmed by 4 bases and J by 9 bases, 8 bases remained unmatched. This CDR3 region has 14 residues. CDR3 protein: CASSSTGVVWPQHF. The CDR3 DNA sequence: TGTGCCAGCAGTTCGACAGGGGTGGTTTGGCCCCAGCATTTT.

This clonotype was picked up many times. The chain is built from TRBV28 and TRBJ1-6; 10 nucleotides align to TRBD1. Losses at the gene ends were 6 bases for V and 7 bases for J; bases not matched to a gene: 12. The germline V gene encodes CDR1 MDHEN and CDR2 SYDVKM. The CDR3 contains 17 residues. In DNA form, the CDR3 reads TGTGCCAGCAGATCCCACCTTTTGGACAGGGGGAATTCACCCCTCCACTTT. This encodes CASRSHLLDRGNSPLHF.

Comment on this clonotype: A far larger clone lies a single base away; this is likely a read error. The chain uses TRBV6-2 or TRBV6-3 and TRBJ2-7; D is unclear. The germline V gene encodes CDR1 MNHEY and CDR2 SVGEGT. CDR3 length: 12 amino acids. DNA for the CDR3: TGTGCCAGCAGGCAAAGAACGTACGAGCAGTGCTTC. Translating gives CASRQRTYEQCF.

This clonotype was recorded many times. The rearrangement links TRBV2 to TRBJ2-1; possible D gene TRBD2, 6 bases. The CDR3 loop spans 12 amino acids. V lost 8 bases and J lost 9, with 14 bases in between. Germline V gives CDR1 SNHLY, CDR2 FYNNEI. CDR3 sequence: CASRELAFEQFF. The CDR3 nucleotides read TGTGCCAGCCGGGAACTAGCTTTTGAGCAGTTCTTC.

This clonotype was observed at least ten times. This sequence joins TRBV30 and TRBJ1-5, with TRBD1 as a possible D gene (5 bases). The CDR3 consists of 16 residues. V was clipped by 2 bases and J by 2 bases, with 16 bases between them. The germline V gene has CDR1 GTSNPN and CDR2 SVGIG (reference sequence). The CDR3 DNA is TGTGCCTGGAGTCCCTCAGGGCCGAGGGGCAATCAGCCCCAGCATTTT. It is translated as CAWSPSGPRGNQPQHF.

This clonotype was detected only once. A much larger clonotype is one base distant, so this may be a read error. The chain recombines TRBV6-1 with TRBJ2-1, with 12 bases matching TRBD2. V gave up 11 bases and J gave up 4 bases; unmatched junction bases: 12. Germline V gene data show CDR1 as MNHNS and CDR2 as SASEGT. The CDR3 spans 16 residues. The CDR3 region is CAGSRPSGGGYNEQFF. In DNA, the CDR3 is TGTGCCGGTAGTCGTCCTAGCGGGGGGGGGTACAATGAGCAGTTCTTC.

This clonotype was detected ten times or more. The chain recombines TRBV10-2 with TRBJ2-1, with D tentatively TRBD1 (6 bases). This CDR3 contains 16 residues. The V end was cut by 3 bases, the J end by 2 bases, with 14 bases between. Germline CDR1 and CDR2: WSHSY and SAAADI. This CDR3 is CASSDFDWTAYNEQFF. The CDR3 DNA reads TGCGCCAGCAGTGATTTCGATTGGACAGCCTACAATGAGCAGTTCTTC.

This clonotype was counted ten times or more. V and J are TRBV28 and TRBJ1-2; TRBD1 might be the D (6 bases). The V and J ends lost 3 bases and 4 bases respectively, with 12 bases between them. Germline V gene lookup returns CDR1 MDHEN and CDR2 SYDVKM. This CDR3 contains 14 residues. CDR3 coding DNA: TGTGCCAGCAGTTTTCCCGGGACACCCTATGGCTACACCTTC. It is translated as CASSFPGTPYGYTF.

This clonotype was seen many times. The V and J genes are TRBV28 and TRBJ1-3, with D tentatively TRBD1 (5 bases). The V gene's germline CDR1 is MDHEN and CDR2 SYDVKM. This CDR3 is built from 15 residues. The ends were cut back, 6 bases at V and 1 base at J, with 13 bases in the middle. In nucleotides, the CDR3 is TGTGCCAGCAGCCGTTTGCGGGGGTCTGGAAACACCATATATTTT. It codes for CASSRLRGSGNTIYF.

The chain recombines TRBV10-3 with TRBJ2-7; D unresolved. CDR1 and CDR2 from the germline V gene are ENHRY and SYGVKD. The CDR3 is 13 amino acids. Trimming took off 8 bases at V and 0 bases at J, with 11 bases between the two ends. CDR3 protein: CAISGSHSYEQYF. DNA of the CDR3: TGTGCCATCTCGGGCAGCCACTCCTACGAGCAGTACTTC.

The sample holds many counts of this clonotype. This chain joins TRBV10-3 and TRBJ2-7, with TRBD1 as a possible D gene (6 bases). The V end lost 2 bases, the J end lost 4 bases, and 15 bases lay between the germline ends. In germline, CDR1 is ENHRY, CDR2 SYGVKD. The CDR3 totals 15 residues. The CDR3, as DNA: TGTGCCATCAGTGAGATGGGGCAGGGGCCGTACGAGCAGTACTTC. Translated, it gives CAISEMGQGPYEQYF.